This TCR beta chain was sequenced for a study of T cell changes during pregnancy in multiple sclerosis. Assay used: immunoSEQ multiplex PCR; TCRdb lists only in-frame clones, some missing. The data show approximately 71,000 clones, more than 90% seen once. This clone was seen a single time. Sample: peripheral blood, taken in the third trimester of pregnancy. This TCR was recovered from a female donor with multiple sclerosis, enrolled in a pregnancy study.

CDR3 nucleotide sequence: TGTGCCAGCAGGACAGGGGCGAGCAATCAGCCCCAGCATTTT. Protein sequence: CASRTGASNQPQHF. The chain recombines TRBV27 with TRBJ1-5; 8 positions match TRBD1. This CDR3 spans 14 amino acids. V shed 6 bases, J shed 1 base, and the junction held 2 bases outside the gene matches. Germline values: CDR1 MNHEY, CDR2 SMNVEV (reference sequence).